The 4 T cell receptor beta chains below come from one sample, sequenced in a study of T cell repertoires in cytomegalovirus infection. TCRdb recomputed calls from the reads with MiXCR, one row per CDR3 protein. The sample lists approximately 750,000 distinct CDR3 sequences; approximately 40% were seen once. What was sequenced was PBMCs. These receptor sequences come from a human donor in good health (CMV status not recorded). Some clones in this sample may be carry-over from other donors' samples.

The table lists this clonotype with a few counts. The rearrangement links TRBV7-2 to TRBJ1-6; 8 nucleotides agree with TRBD1. V shed 5 bases and J 7 bases; nucleotides not matched to a gene: 4. The CDR3 contains 14 residues. The V gene's germline CDR1 is SGHTA and CDR2 FQGNSA. The CDR3 DNA reads as TGTGCCAGCAGCCTCAGGGGGCGAAATTCACCCCTCCACTTT. Protein: CASSLRGRNSPLHF.

This clonotype has a handful of counts. This chain connects TRBV6-1 to TRBJ2-2; 10 bases line up with TRBD2. The germline gives CDR1 MNHNS, CDR2 SASEGT. The CDR3 runs 14 residues. V shed 8 bases, J shed 4 bases, and the junction held 4 bases outside the gene matches. The CDR3 reads CASELAGSTGELFF. In DNA, the CDR3 is TGTGCCAGCGAACTAGCGGGAAGCACCGGGGAGCTGTTTTTT.

This clonotype was counted between two and nine times. The chain joins TRBV6-2 or TRBV6-3 to TRBJ1-5, with 8 bases that match TRBD1. The J segment lost 1 base and the V segment lost 6 bases, leaving 11 bases of the junction unmatched. The germline V gene encodes CDR1 MNHEY and CDR2 SVGEGT. The CDR3 runs 17 residues. In DNA, the CDR3 is TGTGCCAGCAGGCCCGGACAGGGATTGAGGAGCAATCAGCCCCAGCATTTT. Translating gives CASRPGQGLRSNQPQHF.

CDR3 protein: CASSSGVTKNIQYF. The CDR3 DNA is TGTGCCAGCAGCTCGGGGGTAACCAAAAACATTCAGTACTTC. V and J are TRBV12-3 or TRBV12-4 and TRBJ2-4; D perhaps matches TRBD2 (6 bases). The V end was cut by 6 bases, the J end by 2 bases, with 11 bases between. This CDR3 is built from 14 residues.